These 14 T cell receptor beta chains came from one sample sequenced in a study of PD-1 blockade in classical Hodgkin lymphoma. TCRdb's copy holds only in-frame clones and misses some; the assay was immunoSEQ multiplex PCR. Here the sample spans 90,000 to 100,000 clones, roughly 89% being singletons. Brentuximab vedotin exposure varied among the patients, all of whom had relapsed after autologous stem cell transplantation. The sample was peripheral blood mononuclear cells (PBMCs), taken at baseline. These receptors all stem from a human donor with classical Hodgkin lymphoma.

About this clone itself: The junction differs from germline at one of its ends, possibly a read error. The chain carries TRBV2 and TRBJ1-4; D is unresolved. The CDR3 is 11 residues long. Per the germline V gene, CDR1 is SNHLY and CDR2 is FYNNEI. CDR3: CASSEAQGCVF. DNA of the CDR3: TGTGCCAGCAGTGAAGCGCAAGGGTGTGTTTTT.

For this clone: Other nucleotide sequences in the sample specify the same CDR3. CDR3 DNA sequence: TGTGCCAGTAAGCGGGGGCGGGACAATGAGCAGTTCTTC. Protein: CASKRGRDNEQFF. The gene calls are TRBV19 and TRBJ2-1, with 8 bases lining up with TRBD2. Germline CDR1 is LNHDA and CDR2 is SQIVND (reference sequence). The CDR3 has 13 amino acids. Trimming removed 7 bases from V and 5 bases from J; junction bases left unmatched: 4.

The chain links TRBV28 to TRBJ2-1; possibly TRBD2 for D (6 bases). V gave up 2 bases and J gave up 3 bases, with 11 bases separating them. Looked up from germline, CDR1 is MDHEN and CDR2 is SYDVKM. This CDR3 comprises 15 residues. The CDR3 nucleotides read TGTGCCAGCAGTTTAGTGGGACTGGTCTACAATGAGCAGTTCTTC. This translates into CASSLVGLVYNEQFF.

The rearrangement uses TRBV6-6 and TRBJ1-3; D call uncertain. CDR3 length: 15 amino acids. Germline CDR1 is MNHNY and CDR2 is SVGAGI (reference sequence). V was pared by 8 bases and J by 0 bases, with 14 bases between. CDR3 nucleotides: TGTGCCAGCTCTTCAGCGGCACTCTCTGGAAACACCATATATTTT. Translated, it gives CASSSAALSGNTIYF.

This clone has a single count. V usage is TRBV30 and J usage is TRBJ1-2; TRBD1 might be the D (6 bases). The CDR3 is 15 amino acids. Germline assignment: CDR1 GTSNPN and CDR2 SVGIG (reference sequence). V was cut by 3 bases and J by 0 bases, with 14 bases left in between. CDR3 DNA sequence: TGTGCCTGGAGCCCACAGAGGGGGGCTAACTATGGCTACACCTTC. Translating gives CAWSPQRGANYGYTF.

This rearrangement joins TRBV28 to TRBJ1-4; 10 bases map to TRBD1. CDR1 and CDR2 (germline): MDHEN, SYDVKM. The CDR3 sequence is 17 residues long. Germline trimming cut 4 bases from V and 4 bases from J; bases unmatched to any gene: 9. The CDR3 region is CASSSLDRGGVNEKLFF. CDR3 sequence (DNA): TGTGCCAGCAGTTCCTTGGACAGGGGGGGAGTTAATGAAAAACTGTTTTTT.

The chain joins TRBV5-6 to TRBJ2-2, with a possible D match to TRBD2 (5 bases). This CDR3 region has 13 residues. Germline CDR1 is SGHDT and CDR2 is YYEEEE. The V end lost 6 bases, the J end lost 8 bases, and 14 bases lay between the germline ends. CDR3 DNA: TGTGCCAGCAACCGCGTTGAGGGTGGGGAGCTGTTTTTT. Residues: CASNRVEGGELFF.

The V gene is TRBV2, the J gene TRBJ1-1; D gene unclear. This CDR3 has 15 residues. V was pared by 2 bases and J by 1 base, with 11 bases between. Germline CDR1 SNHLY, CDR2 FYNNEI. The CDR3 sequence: CASSESGSGNTEAFF. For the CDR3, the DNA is TGTGCCAGCAGTGAATCCGGCAGCGGGAACACTGAAGCTTTCTTT.

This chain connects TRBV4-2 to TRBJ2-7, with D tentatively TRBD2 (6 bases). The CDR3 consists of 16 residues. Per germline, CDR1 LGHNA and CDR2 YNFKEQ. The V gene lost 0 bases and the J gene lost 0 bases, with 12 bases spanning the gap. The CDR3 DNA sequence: TGTGCCAGCAGCCAAGATCCAGCGGGTACCTCCTACGAGCAGTACTTC. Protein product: CASSQDPAGTSYEQYF.

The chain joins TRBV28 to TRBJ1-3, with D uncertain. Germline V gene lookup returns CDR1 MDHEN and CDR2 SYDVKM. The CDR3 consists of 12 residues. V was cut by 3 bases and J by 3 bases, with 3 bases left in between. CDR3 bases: TGTGCCAGCAGTTTCAGTGGAAACACCATATATTTT. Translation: CASSFSGNTIYF.

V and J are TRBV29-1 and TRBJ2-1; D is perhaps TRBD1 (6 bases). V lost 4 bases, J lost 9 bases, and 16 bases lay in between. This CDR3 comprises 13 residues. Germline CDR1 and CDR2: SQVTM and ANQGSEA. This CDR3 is CSVVVTGLGEQFF. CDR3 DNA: TGCAGCGTTGTGGTGACAGGATTGGGTGAGCAGTTCTTC.

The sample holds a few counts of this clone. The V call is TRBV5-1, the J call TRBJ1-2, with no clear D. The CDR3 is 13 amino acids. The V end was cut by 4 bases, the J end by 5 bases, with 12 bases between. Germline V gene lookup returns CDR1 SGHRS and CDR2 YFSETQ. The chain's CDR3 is CASSPDDVYGYTF. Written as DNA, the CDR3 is TGCGCCAGCAGCCCTGACGATGTTTATGGCTACACCTTC.

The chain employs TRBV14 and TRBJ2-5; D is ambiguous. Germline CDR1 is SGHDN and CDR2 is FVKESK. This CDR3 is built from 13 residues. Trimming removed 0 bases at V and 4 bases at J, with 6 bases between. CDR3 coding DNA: TGTGCCAGCAGCCAAGATTTACGAGAGACCCAGTACTTC. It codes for CASSQDLRETQYF.

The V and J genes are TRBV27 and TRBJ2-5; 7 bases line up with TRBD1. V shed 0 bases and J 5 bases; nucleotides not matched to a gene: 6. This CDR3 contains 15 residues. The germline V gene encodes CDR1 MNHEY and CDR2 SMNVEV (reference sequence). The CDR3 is CASSLSPRGLETQYF. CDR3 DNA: TGTGCCAGCAGTTTATCCCCGAGGGGGCTGGAGACCCAGTACTTC.